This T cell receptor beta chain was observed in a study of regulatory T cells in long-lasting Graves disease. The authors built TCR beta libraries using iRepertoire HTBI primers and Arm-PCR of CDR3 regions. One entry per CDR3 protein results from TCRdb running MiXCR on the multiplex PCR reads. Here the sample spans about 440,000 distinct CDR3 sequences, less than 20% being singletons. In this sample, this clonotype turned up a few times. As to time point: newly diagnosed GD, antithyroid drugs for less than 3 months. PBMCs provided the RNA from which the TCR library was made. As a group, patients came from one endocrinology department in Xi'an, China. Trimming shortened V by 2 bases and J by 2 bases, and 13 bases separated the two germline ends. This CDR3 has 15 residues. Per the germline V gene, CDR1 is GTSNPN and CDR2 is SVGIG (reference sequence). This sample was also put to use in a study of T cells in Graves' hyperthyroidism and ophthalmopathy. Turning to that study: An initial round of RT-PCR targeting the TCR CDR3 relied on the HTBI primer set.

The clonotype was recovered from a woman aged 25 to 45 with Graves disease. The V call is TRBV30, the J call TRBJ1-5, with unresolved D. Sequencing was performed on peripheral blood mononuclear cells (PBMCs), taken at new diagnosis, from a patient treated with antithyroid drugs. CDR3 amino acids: CAWSLGFRGNQPQHF. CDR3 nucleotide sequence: TGTGCCTGGAGTTTAGGGTTTCGCGGCAATCAGCCCCAGCATTTT.